Shown below are 30 T cell receptor beta chains from a single sample sequenced in a study of blood T cells in healthy people across ages (dated by TCRdb to 2014 to 2015). Library prep was done by 5' RACE. TCRdb lists the instrument as Illumina HiSeq 2500. A second about 7 to 12 cycle PCR used a sample-barcoded 5' primer and a J-beta primer mix. TCRdb took the public reads, trimmed them with fastp at Q25, ran MiXCR for clone calling and kept in-frame beta chains. Merged by CDR3 protein, the rows form single entries marked with the most common genes and DNA. In this sample the table shows 2 million or so distinct CDR3 sequences, about 50% of which occur a single time. Around 2.1% of the sample comes from the top ten. Input material: blood. The receptors here all came from a woman in her thirties or forties in good health.

In its sample, this clonotype was seen once. The chain has TRBV20-1 and TRBJ2-7; the D gene is possibly TRBD1 (6 bases). The CDR3 length is 15 residues. Trimming cost V 2 bases and J 0 bases, with 14 bases left between them. CDR1 DFQATT and CDR2 SNEGSKA come from the germline V gene (reference sequence). The CDR3: CSARSGVPNSYEQYF. The CDR3 DNA reads TGCAGTGCTAGATCAGGGGTACCGAACTCCTACGAGCAGTACTTC.

The rearrangement uses TRBV10-3 and TRBJ2-5; D is unclear. The V and J ends lost 2 bases and 3 bases respectively, with 16 bases between them. Per germline, CDR1 ENHRY and CDR2 SYGVKD. This CDR3 is 16 amino acids long. The CDR3 loop reads CAISEKKPAGEETQYF. DNA of the CDR3: TGTGCCATCAGTGAGAAAAAACCGGCAGGAGAAGAGACCCAGTACTTC.

On this clonotype: This could be a read error, since a much larger clone is one nucleotide away. The chain couples TRBV7-2 to TRBJ2-5; D unclear. This CDR3 is 15 amino acids long. Looked up from germline, CDR1 is SGHTA and CDR2 is FQGNSA. Trimming pared 5 bases from V and 1 base from J, leaving 14 bases between. The CDR3 coding sequence is TGTGCCAGCAGCCAGCTAGGACGGCGCCAAGAGACCCAGTACTTC. It codes for CASSQLGRRQETQYF. Full variable domain (rest looked up from reference TRBV7-2 and TRBJ2-5): GAGVSQSPSNKVTEKGKDVELRCDPISGHTALYWYRQSLGQGLEFLIYFQGNSAPDKSGLPSDRFSAERTGGSVSTLTIQRTQQEDSAVYLCASSQLGRRQETQYFGPGTRLLVL.

The CDR3 sequence is CASSLDGRNTGELFF. In nucleotides, the CDR3 is TGCGCCAGCAGCTTGGACGGCAGGAACACCGGGGAGCTGTTTTTT. The V gene is TRBV5-1, the J gene TRBJ2-2; D uncertain. Trimming shortened V by 0 bases and J by 1 base, and 7 bases separated the two germline ends. The length of the CDR3 is 15 residues. Germline V gene lookup returns CDR1 SGHRS and CDR2 YFSETQ.

The rearrangement links TRBV5-6 to TRBJ2-7; 13 positions agree with TRBD2. Germline V lookup: CDR1 SGHDT, CDR2 YYEEEE. J was trimmed by 7 bases and V by 3 bases; bases with no gene match: 1. This CDR3 has 13 amino acids. The CDR3 loop reads CASSWGLAGEQYF. The CDR3 DNA reads as TGTGCCAGCAGCTGGGGACTAGCGGGGGAGCAGTACTTC. Based on the CDR3 plus reference TRBV5-6 and TRBJ2-7, the full variable domain is DAGVTQSPTHLIKTRGQQVTLRCSPKSGHDTVSWYQQALGQGPQFIFQYYEEEERQRGNFPDRFSGHQFPNYSSELNVNALLLGDSALYLCASSWGLAGEQYFGPGTRLTVT.

The J gene is TRBJ2-3, the V gene TRBV7-9; TRBD1 is a possible D gene (6 bases). The ends were cut back, 5 bases at V and 4 bases at J, with 13 bases in the middle. Germline V gene data show CDR1 as SEHNR and CDR2 as FQNEAQ (reference sequence). The CDR3 extends over 14 amino acids. CDR3 DNA sequence: TGTGCCAGCAGCCCCGGACAGTCTCCAGATACGCAGTATTTT. Translated, it gives CASSPGQSPDTQYF.

The chain joins TRBV2 to TRBJ2-1; 8 nucleotides agree with TRBD1. This CDR3 region has 19 residues. Germline values: CDR1 SNHLY, CDR2 FYNNEI. Losses at the gene ends were 3 bases for V and 8 bases for J; bases not matched to a gene: 21. This chain's CDR3 is CASSEQGGPRQGNRHEQFF. In DNA, the CDR3 is TGTGCCAGCAGTGAGCAGGGTGGGCCACGACAGGGGAACCGTCATGAGCAGTTCTTC.

The gene calls are TRBV7-9 and TRBJ1-1, with D unclear. Trimming stripped 4 bases from V and 4 bases from J, with 7 bases between. Germline loops: CDR1 SEHNR, CDR2 FQNEAQ (reference sequence). The CDR3 sequence is 12 residues long. CDR3 coding DNA: TGTGCCAGCAGCTCCCTAATCACTGAAGCTTTCTTT. Amino acid sequence: CASSSLITEAFF. The whole variable domain, filled in from reference TRBV7-9 and TRBJ1-1, reads DTGVSQNPRHKITKRGQNVTFRCDPISEHNRLYWYRQTLGQGPEFLTYFQNEAQLEKSRLLSDRFSAERPKGSFSTLEIQRTEQGDSAMYLCASSSLITEAFFGQGTRLTVV.

This clonotype was seen more than once but under ten times. The V and J genes are TRBV7-2 and TRBJ2-3; 8 nucleotides align to TRBD1. CDR1 and CDR2 (germline): SGHTA, FQGNSA. J was trimmed by 1 base and V by 4 bases; bases with no gene match: 4. This CDR3 has 15 residues. CDR3 bases: TGTGCCAGCAGCTCCTGGACAGGGCGCACAGATACGCAGTATTTT. It specifies CASSSWTGRTDTQYF.

The chain links TRBV5-1 to TRBJ1-2; 8 nucleotides align to TRBD1. The trim removed 4 bases at V and 10 bases at J, leaving 6 bases unmatched. This CDR3 contains 12 residues. Per germline, CDR1 SGHRS and CDR2 YFSETQ. The DNA of the CDR3 is TGCGCCAGCAGCCCAAGACAGGGGATCTACACCTTC. The encoded protein is CASSPRQGIYTF.

This clonotype was detected once. The gene calls are TRBV4-3 and TRBJ2-2; the D is unclear. The CDR3 is 17 residues long. The germline gives CDR1 LGHNA, CDR2 YSLEER. V lost 3 bases and J 4 bases, leaving 18 bases between the germline ends. The CDR3 here is CASSHTTELAGTGELFF. Written as DNA, the CDR3 is TGCGCCAGCAGCCACACCACAGAGCTCGCAGGCACCGGGGAGCTGTTTTTT.

V and J are TRBV27 and TRBJ2-1, with a weak D call TRBD2 (6 bases). Between the trimmed V and J ends, which lost 7 bases and 8 bases, there was a span of 12 bases. This CDR3 has 12 amino acids. CDR1 and CDR2 (germline): MNHEY, SMNVEV (reference sequence). This CDR3 is CASTWRVDEQFF. For the CDR3, the DNA is TGTGCCAGCACCTGGAGGGTTGATGAGCAGTTCTTC.

Only one count was recorded for this clonotype. This sequence joins TRBV7-2 and TRBJ1-1; the D gene is possibly TRBD1 (5 bases). Germline CDR1 reads SGHTA; CDR2 reads FQGNSA. The CDR3 has 14 residues. V was trimmed by 5 bases and J by 6 bases, leaving 16 bases between them. As DNA, the CDR3 is TGTGCCAGCAGCCCGCAGCCAGGGATCTCTGAAGCTTTCTTT. It translates to CASSPQPGISEAFF.

The chain recombines TRBV28 with TRBJ2-5; possibly TRBD2 for D (6 bases). TRBJ2-7 matches the DNA end more closely, so the J call is doubtful. Germline V gives CDR1 MDHEN, CDR2 SYDVKM. The CDR3 is 12 amino acids. The CDR3 nucleotides are TGTGCCAGCAGTTTATTCGGGAGCGAGCAGTACTTC. It codes for CASSLFGSEQYF.

The rearrangement joins TRBV29-1 to TRBJ2-3; 12 bases fit TRBD2. Germline V lookup: CDR1 SQVTM, CDR2 ANQGSEA. The CDR3 is 18 amino acids. The J segment lost 4 bases and the V segment lost 3 bases, leaving 14 bases of the junction unmatched. The CDR3 loop is CSVENPLLAGGQSDTQYF. For the CDR3, the DNA is TGCAGCGTTGAGAATCCCCTCCTAGCGGGGGGGCAATCAGATACGCAGTATTTT.

This clonotype was seen a few times. The J gene is TRBJ2-4, the V gene TRBV20-1; 10 bases map to TRBD1. The CDR3 contains 14 residues. V shed 6 bases, J shed 5 bases, and the junction held 7 bases outside the gene matches. Germline CDR1 and CDR2: DFQATT and SNEGSKA (reference sequence). CDR3: CSAHGTGDQNIQYF. In DNA form, the CDR3 reads TGCAGTGCCCACGGGACAGGGGACCAAAACATTCAGTACTTC.

The J gene is TRBJ2-7, the V gene TRBV20-1; 7 bases are shared with TRBD2. The DNA end favors TRBJ2-1, so the J call may be wrong. This CDR3 region has 13 residues. Germline-derived CDR1 and CDR2 are DFQATT and SNEGSKA (reference sequence). CDR3 nucleotides: TGCAGTGCTAGGGGGAGGGAGTCCCATGAGCAGTTCTTC. This gives the protein CSARGRESHEQFF.

The chain couples TRBV12-3 or TRBV12-4 to TRBJ2-5; 9 nucleotides align to TRBD1. The ends lost 6 bases at V and 3 bases at J; junction bases unmatched: 5. CDR3 length: 14 residues. In DNA form, the CDR3 reads TGTGCCAGCAGGGCCGGGACAGGGAAAGAGACCCAGTACTTC. As protein: CASRAGTGKETQYF.

The rearrangement joins TRBV20-1 to TRBJ2-3, with TRBD2 as a possible D gene (5 bases). The length of the CDR3 is 14 residues. Per germline, CDR1 DFQATT and CDR2 SNEGSKA (reference sequence). The V and J ends lost 6 bases and 3 bases respectively, with 16 bases between them. The CDR3 coding sequence is TGCAGTGCCAAAGTTTTCGGGGAGACAGATACGCAGTATTTT. Its protein product is CSAKVFGETDTQYF.

The chain joins TRBV6-5 to TRBJ1-1; the match to TRBD1 covers 9 bases. The CDR3 spans 14 residues. V was pared by 2 bases and J by 4 bases, with 2 bases of the junction left unmatched. Germline-derived CDR1 and CDR2 are MNHEY and SVGAGI. The CDR3 DNA reads TGTGCCAGCAGTTACATGGACAGGGGCACTGAAGCTTTCTTT. Its translation: CASSYMDRGTEAFF.

This clonotype has a handful of counts. V and J are TRBV20-1 and TRBJ1-2; D unresolved. V was trimmed by 5 bases and J by 8 bases, leaving 15 bases between them. The germline V gene has CDR1 DFQATT and CDR2 SNEGSKA (reference sequence). The CDR3 totals 12 residues. CDR3 bases: TGCAGTGCTTGGGATCTAGAGGGCGGCTACACCTTC. This encodes CSAWDLEGGYTF.

V and J are TRBV6-6 and TRBJ1-5, with 8 bases lining up with TRBD1. Unmatched junction bases numbered 9, after V lost 4 bases and J lost 7 bases. Germline V lookup: CDR1 MNHNY, CDR2 SVGAGI (reference sequence). This CDR3 has 15 residues. Here the CDR3 DNA reads TGTGCCAGCAGTTGCCAGGACAGGGTAGGGCAGCCCCAGCATTTT. As protein: CASSCQDRVGQPQHF.

The CDR3, as DNA: TGCGCCAGCAGCCAGGTCCGGGACAGATACTACAATGAGCAGTTCTTC. Amino acids: CASSQVRDRYYNEQFF. The V call is TRBV4-1, the J call TRBJ2-1, with 7 positions matching TRBD1. The CDR3 length is 16 residues. CDR1 and CDR2 (germline): MGHRA, YSYEKL. V lost 3 bases, J lost 3 bases, and 8 bases stayed unmatched.

The chain recombines TRBV20-1 with TRBJ1-5; 8 bases fit TRBD1. CDR3 length: 16 amino acids. Germline CDR1 and CDR2: DFQATT and SNEGSKA (reference sequence). J lost 5 bases, V lost 1 base, and 10 bases had no gene match. The CDR3 region has the DNA TGCAGTGCTAGAGTTAGAGGACAGGGATTTTATCAGCCCCAGCATTTT. Its translation is CSARVRGQGFYQPQHF.

This clonotype occurred a few times. This chain joins TRBV5-1 and TRBJ2-2; 9 bases agree with TRBD1. The CDR3 sequence is 15 residues long. Germline V CDR1 and CDR2: SGHRS, YFSETQ. V shed 2 bases, J shed 6 bases, and the junction held 5 bases outside the gene matches. CDR3: CASSFRTGDSGELFF. The CDR3 DNA reads TGCGCCAGCAGCTTCCGGACAGGGGACTCCGGGGAGCTGTTTTTT.

This clonotype has more than one count but fewer than ten. This chain uses TRBV20-1 with TRBJ2-1, with TRBD1 matching 9 bases. Germline V gene sequence: CDR1 DFQATT, CDR2 SNEGSKA (reference sequence). The ends lost 0 bases at V and 4 bases at J; junction bases unmatched: 13. This CDR3 contains 18 residues. CDR3 region: CSARDRPGQGRLYNEQFF. The CDR3 nucleotides read TGCAGTGCTAGAGATAGACCGGGACAGGGTCGCCTTTACAATGAGCAGTTCTTC.

J is TRBJ2-3 and V is TRBV9, with 12 nucleotides matching TRBD2. CDR3 length: 23 amino acids. V was pared by 1 base and J by 3 bases, with 24 bases of the junction left unmatched. From germline, CDR1 is SGDLS and CDR2 YYNGEE. DNA for the CDR3: TGTGCCAGCAGCGTATTCCCTCTAGCGGGGGGGTCCACCCCCAATGGGCCGACAGATACGCAGTATTTT. It encodes CASSVFPLAGGSTPNGPTDTQYF.

In this sample, this clonotype turned up a few times. The V gene is TRBV6-5, the J gene TRBJ2-5, with unresolved D. The germline V and J ends were trimmed by 6 bases and 5 bases, with 16 bases remaining between them. Germline lookup yields CDR1 MNHEY and CDR2 SVGAGI. CDR3 length: 14 residues. CDR3 coding DNA: TGTGCCAGCAGACCCCAGGACCCGAGGGAGACCCAGTACTTC. Protein product: CASRPQDPRETQYF.

CDR3 in amino acids: CASSLKQPGDEQYF. The CDR3 coding sequence is TGCGCCAGCAGCTTGAAACAGCCCGGGGATGAGCAGTACTTC. The chain couples TRBV5-1 to TRBJ2-7; tentative D call: TRBD2 (5 bases). Germline assignment: CDR1 SGHRS and CDR2 YFSETQ. Trimming left V 1 base short and J 7 bases short, with 15 bases between. The CDR3 is made up of 14 amino acids.

V usage is TRBV4-3 and J usage is TRBJ2-3; no clear D. Between the trimmed V and J ends, which lost 0 bases and 7 bases, there was a span of 8 bases. CDR1 and CDR2 (germline): LGHNA, YSLEER. The CDR3 covers 13 residues. The CDR3 bases are TGCGCCAGCAGCCAAGATCTAAGAAATACGCAGTATTTT. Translated: CASSQDLRNTQYF.